This T cell receptor (beta chain) was profiled in a study of beta chain features in type 1 diabetes. General study findings and limits: In all four CD4+ subsets, TCRB CDR3 length was significantly, moderately reduced in type 1 diabetes. Reduced insertions and increased deletions marked VDJ junctions in type 1 diabetes patients.

CDR1 is SGHRS and CDR2 is YFSETQ in the germline V gene. This CDR3 comprises 14 residues. V shed 2 bases and J shed 5 bases, with 14 bases lying between them. In the case of this clone: Its target is not known.

On average, the one heparinised blood draw given by each donor was roughly 100 mL. The study reverse transcribed the entire isolated RNA, so it sequenced expressed TCRB transcripts. Sequenced naive, central memory and regulatory T cell samples produced an average of roughly 3.9 million reads. This table comes from immunoSEQ multiplex PCR, and its TCRdb copy is limited to in-frame clones, with some not included. Of roughly 260,000 clones detected, about a tenth appear once; the ten largest clones hold approximately 0.015%. The chain carries TRBV5-1 and TRBJ2-7; D is possibly TRBD2 (5 bases). This receptor was obtained from a man between 25 and 39 years old with type 1 diabetes. Specimen: naive CD4+ T cells from blood. The DNA for the CDR3 is TGCGCCAGCAGCTTAGGCAGGCCGGAGGACGAGCAGTACTTC. Translation: CASSLGRPEDEQYF.